The source of this T cell receptor beta chain is a study of Ad26.COV2.S vaccination and SARS-CoV-2 variants. Findings and caveats of the study: Ad26.COV2.S recipients had broader spike-specific TCRs (P = 0.0014). Marked by substantial breadth, spike-specific CD8+ and CD4+ T cell responses were reportedly seen after vaccination.

Described treatment: roughly 18 received Ad26.COV2.S at low or high dose, single or two shots; about 5 received placebo; per-sample allocation not given. All samples were drawn on day 63, counting from the first vaccine or placebo injection. As concerns this clone: Its antigen is unknown.

The assay was immunoSEQ multiplex PCR, and TCRdb's table has in-frame clones only and misses some. The sample lists around 320,000 clones; roughly 86% were seen once. This CDR3 contains 11 residues. The germline V and J ends were trimmed by 6 bases and 0 bases, with 5 bases remaining between them. Germline CDR1 and CDR2: DFQATT and SNEGSKA (reference sequence). This clonotype was sampled from a person between 18 and 65 years old who received the Ad26.COV2.S COVID-19 vaccine or a placebo. Sequenced here: peripheral blood, sampled in a trial of Ad26.COV2.S vaccine versus placebo. This chain links TRBV20-1 with TRBJ1-1; D gene ambiguous. The CDR3 DNA reads as TGCAGTGCCGAACTGAACACTGAAGCTTTCTTT. It encodes CSAELNTEAFF.